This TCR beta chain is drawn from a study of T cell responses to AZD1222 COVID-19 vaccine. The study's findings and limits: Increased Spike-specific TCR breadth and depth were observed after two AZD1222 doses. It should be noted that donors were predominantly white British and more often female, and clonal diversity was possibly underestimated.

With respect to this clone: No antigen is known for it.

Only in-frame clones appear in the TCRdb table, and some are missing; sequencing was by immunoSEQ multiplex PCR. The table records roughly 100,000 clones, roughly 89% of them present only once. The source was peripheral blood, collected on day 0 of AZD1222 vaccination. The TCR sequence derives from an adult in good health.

The CDR3 DNA reads as TGTGCCAGCAGCTTTGGAAGGGCATACGAGCAGTACTTC. Protein sequence: CASSFGRAYEQYF. The V call is TRBV11-2, the J call TRBJ2-7; D unresolved. The germline V and J ends were trimmed by 3 bases and 4 bases, with 10 bases remaining between them. This CDR3 is built from 13 residues. Germline CDR1 and CDR2: SGHAT and FQNNGV.